This is a list of T cell receptor beta chains from one sample in a study of blood T cell repertoires in COVID-19. Data came from immunoSEQ multiplex PCR; TCRdb stores just in-frame clones and leaves some out. This table holds hundreds of thousands of clones, 70% to 90% found once. Sequenced material: peripheral blood. The receptors were gathered from a man aged 50 to 59 with active or convalescent COVID-19. Each CDR3 is given with its conserved first and last residue. A D gene is named only where the DNA matches it firmly. Clone size is not always given. Where it is, it says once, few, many or a class for expanded clones.

clone size	V gene	D gene	J gene	CDR3 protein	CDR3 DNA
.	TRBV2	TRBD1	TRBJ1-5	CASSGTGAGNQPQHF	TGTGCCAGCAGTGGGACAGGGGCGGGCAATCAGCCCCAGCATTTT
.	TRBV3-1/TRBV3-2	.	TRBJ2-5	CASTADDRAGETQYF	TGTGCCAGCACCGCGGACGACAGGGCGGGGGAGACCCAGTACTTC
.	TRBV2	.	TRBJ2-5	CASSAEGRETQYF	TGTGCCAGCAGTGCGGAGGGGCGAGAGACCCAGTACTTC
.	TRBV7-3	.	TRBJ2-1	CASGADSYNEQFF	TGTGCCAGCGGGGCAGACTCCTACAATGAGCAGTTCTTC
.	TRBV5-4	TRBD2	TRBJ2-7	CASSSRLAGVDEQYF	TGTGCCAGCAGCTCCCGGTTAGCGGGAGTAGACGAGCAGTACTTC
.	TRBV7-3	TRBD2	TRBJ2-3	CASSPSGTDTQYF	TGTGCCAGCAGCCCTAGCGGGACAGATACGCAGTATTTT
.	TRBV5-1	TRBD1	TRBJ1-4	CASSSTGQGSSTNEKLFF	TGCGCCAGCAGCTCGACTGGACAGGGTTCATCAACTAATGAAAAACTGTTTTTT
.	TRBV5-1	.	TRBJ2-4	CASSPILTGMAKNIQYF	TGCGCCAGCAGCCCCATCCTCACGGGGATGGCCAAAAACATTCAGTACTTC
.	TRBV4-1	TRBD1	TRBJ1-6	CASRPGQFNSPLHF	TGCGCCAGCAGACCGGGACAGTTTAATTCACCCCTCCACTTT
.	TRBV7-2	.	TRBJ2-2	CASSPTVTNTGELFF	TGTGCCAGCAGCCCGACAGTTACGAACACCGGGGAGCTGTTTTTT
once	TRBV7-3	.	TRBJ1-4	CASSSLGAHTNEKLFF	TGTGCCAGCAGCTCCCTGGGGGCGCATACTAATGAAAAACTGTTTTTT
.	TRBV6-2/TRBV6-3	.	TRBJ1-2	CASSYKNYYGYTF	TGTGCCAGCAGTTACAAGAACTACTATGGCTACACCTTC
.	TRBV9	.	TRBJ2-5	CASSVSRQVGSETQYF	TGTGCCAGCAGCGTAAGCCGCCAGGTCGGGAGTGAGACCCAGTACTTC
.	TRBV27	.	TRBJ1-5	CASSLRGMGNQPQHF	TGTGCCAGCAGTTTACGGGGAATGGGCAATCAGCCCCAGCATTTT
.	TRBV5-5	TRBD1	TRBJ2-5	CASSLGGGRGRLETQYF	TGTGCCAGCAGCTTGGGTGGTGGCAGGGGGCGTTTAGAGACCCAGTACTTC
.	TRBV7-2	.	TRBJ1-1	CASSSGFSVGTEAFF	TGTGCCAGCAGCTCAGGGTTCTCGGTGGGCACTGAAGCTTTCTTT
few	TRBV4-1	.	TRBJ1-4	CASSQPPRGPTNEKLFF	TGCGCCAGCAGCCAACCGCCACGAGGTCCGACTAATGAAAAACTGTTTTTT
medium-sized	TRBV11-2	TRBD2	TRBJ2-7	CASSLEWAGDYEQYF	TGTGCCAGCAGCTTAGAATGGGCGGGAGACTACGAGCAGTACTTC